This entry is about one T cell receptor (beta chain). Its antigen is unidentified. This entry belongs to a study of T cell repertoires in aging, cancer and after chemotherapy. The wider study: Paired samples before and after chemotherapy came from chronic lymphocytic leukemia patients on fludarabine- or bendamustine-based regimens. Study results and caveats: No conclusions about immunological memory after chemotherapy can be drawn from the repertoire data.

The template was genomic DNA from peripheral blood, not RNA. Germline V CDR1 and CDR2: DFQATT, SNEGSKA (reference sequence). V lost 7 bases to trimming and J lost 3 bases, with 10 bases between them. CDR3 length equals 11 residues. Rearranged V-D-J TRB sequences were amplified with a mixed TRB-A/B primer pool. TCRdb reanalysed the multiplex PCR reads using MiXCR and keeps one entry per CDR3 protein. The table records about 6,600 distinct CDR3 sequences, roughly 22% of them present only once. The specimen was blood. The sequence derives from a human donor with a blood cancer. The chain joins TRBV20-1 to TRBJ2-7, with D uncertain. CDR3 nucleotides: TGCAGTGTCCAAACCGGCTACGAGCAGTACTTC. It yields the protein CSVQTGYEQYF.